This note documents a single TCR beta chain sequence. Its antigen is not identified. This sample was included in a study of cytomegalovirus exposure and HLA in healthy donors. PCR involved 60 Vbeta and 13 Jbeta primers. Sequencing was performed with immunoSEQ multiplex PCR; in TCRdb, only in-frame clones are kept and a portion is missing. The profile shows 150,000 to 200,000 clones, about 83% of them singletons. This CDR3 is 10 amino acids long. Trimming pared 7 bases from V and 8 bases from J, leaving 11 bases between. Germline CDR1 is SQVTM and CDR2 is ANQGSEA. Study-wide results and caveats: Earlier results showed most TCR beta V segments being productive about 87% or about 30% of the time.

This sequence was found in a man aged 35 to 55 in good health and CMV-seropositive. Material: PBMCs. This chain links TRBV29-1 with TRBJ1-2; D is unresolved. The chain's CDR3 is CSARSGGYTF. The CDR3 DNA sequence: TGCAGCGCCCGCTCAGGCGGCTACACCTTC.